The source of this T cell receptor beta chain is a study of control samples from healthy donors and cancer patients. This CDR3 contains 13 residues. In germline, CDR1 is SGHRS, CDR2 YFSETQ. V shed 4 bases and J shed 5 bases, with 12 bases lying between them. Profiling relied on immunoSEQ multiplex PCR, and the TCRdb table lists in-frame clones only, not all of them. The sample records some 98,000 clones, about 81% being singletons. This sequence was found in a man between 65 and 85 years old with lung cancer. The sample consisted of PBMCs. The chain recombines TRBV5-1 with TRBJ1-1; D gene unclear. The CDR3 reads CASSAVVRTEAFF. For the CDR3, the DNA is TGCGCCAGCAGCGCCGTTGTTCGGACTGAAGCTTTCTTT.